In its sample, the clone carrying this T cell receptor (beta chain) was seen a few times. Its cognate antigen is unknown. Each donor gave ten milliliters of peripheral blood. The data stem from a study of blood T cells in healthy people across ages. Notes on the study in general: It was held that the diversity estimates obtained from one million T cells were underestimates.

The use of a sample-barcoded 5' primer and a J-beta primer mix characterized a second PCR of about 7 to 12 cycles. Every cDNA molecule bore a tag from a template-switch adaptor containing 12 random nucleotides. In TCRdb, the 5' RACE reads were re-called with MiXCR into one record per CDR3 protein. The table lists around 1,000,000 distinct CDR3 sequences, 20% to 25% of them singletons. Germline CDR1 and CDR2: LGHNT and FRNRAP. V lost 7 bases to trimming and J lost 8 bases, with 14 bases between them. The CDR3 extends over 13 amino acids. These data were also reused for a study on T cells of mothers and their children. That study reports: Donation was provided by three healthy Caucasian mothers along with their six children.

The receptor was isolated from a girl aged 2 to 9 in good health. Sequencing used blood. The genes are TRBV12-5 and TRBJ1-4, with D perhaps TRBD1 (6 bases). Here the CDR3 reads CASDFGQGEKLFF. In DNA form, the CDR3 reads TGTGCTAGTGACTTCGGGCAGGGGGAAAAACTGTTTTTT.